Listed below are T cell receptor beta chains from one sample, sequenced in a study of T cell responses to AZD1222 COVID-19 vaccine. Libraries were prepared by immunoSEQ multiplex PCR; TCRdb keeps only in-frame clonotypes and omits some of them. The table shows about 110,000 clones, with roughly nine tenths occurring only once. The sequences come from peripheral blood, collected 28 days after the second AZD1222 dose. The receptors were sampled from an adult who received the AZD1222 COVID-19 vaccine. Each CDR3 is given with its conserved first and last residue. D genes are given only for firm matches. The size entry is marked missing in some rows and otherwise reads once, few, many or a size class.

J gene,V gene,D gene,clone size,CDR3 DNA,CDR3 protein
TRBJ1-1,TRBV28,.,.,TGTGCCAGCAGTTTACAGCCGGGCGACACTGAAGCTTTCTTT,CASSLQPGDTEAFF
TRBJ1-2,TRBV7-9,TRBD1,once,TGTGCCAGCAGCGAGCTCGGGACAGGGTTGGATGGCTACACCTTC,CASSELGTGLDGYTF
TRBJ2-5,TRBV12-3/TRBV12-4,.,.,TGTGCCAGCAGTTTATTCCCGTCAGAGACCCAGTACTTC,CASSLFPSETQYF
TRBJ2-7,TRBV7-2,.,.,TGTGCCAGCAGCTTACGGCGGCACTACGAGCAGTACTTC,CASSLRRHYEQYF
TRBJ2-7,TRBV4-1,TRBD1,.,TGCGCCAGCAGCCAAGTACTTACCGGGACAGGTCGGTCCTACGAGCAGTACTTC,CASSQVLTGTGRSYEQYF
TRBJ2-3,TRBV24-1,TRBD2,.,TGTGCCACCAGTGCATATACAGCGGGAGGGCCCACAGATACGCAGTATTTT,CATSAYTAGGPTDTQYF
TRBJ2-1,TRBV11-2,.,.,TGTGCCAGCAGCATTCACAGGGGAGGTGGCAATGAGCAGTTCTTC,CASSIHRGGGNEQFF
TRBJ1-4,TRBV9,.,.,TGTGCCAGCAGCGTAGGAATTTTAGGGATAACTAATGAAAAACTGTTTTTT,CASSVGILGITNEKLFF
TRBJ1-2,TRBV4-2,.,.,TGTGCCAGCAGCCAAGACCATCAGGGCTCCTTTATTGGCTACACCTTC,CASSQDHQGSFIGYTF
TRBJ2-7,TRBV9,.,.,TGTGCCAGCAGCGTAGCCGATGGGAGTACATACGAGCAGTACTTC,CASSVADGSTYEQYF
TRBJ1-5,TRBV18,.,.,TGTGCCAGCTCACCATCTCGGGACACCAATCAGCCCCAGCATTTT,CASSPSRDTNQPQHF
TRBJ1-2,TRBV4-1,.,.,TGCGCCAGCAGCCAAGATCAGAACGATGGAATCTATGGCTACACCTTC,CASSQDQNDGIYGYTF
TRBJ1-1,TRBV10-1,.,once,TGCGCCAGCAGTGCCGCAGGCTCGGACACTGAAGCTTTCTTT,CASSAAGSDTEAFF
TRBJ1-2,TRBV5-1,.,.,TGCGCCAGCAGCTTGACGGTAGGGAACTATGGCTACACCTTC,CASSLTVGNYGYTF
TRBJ1-5,TRBV3-1/TRBV3-2,TRBD1,few,TGTGCCAGCAGCCGGGACAGAGGTCAGCCCCAGCATTTT,CASSRDRGQPQHF
TRBJ2-6,TRBV19,.,.,TGTGCCAGTAGTATACCCACGGGCGACCTAAAGATGTACTCTGGGGCCAACGTCCTGACTTTC,CASSIPTGDLKMYSGANVLTF
TRBJ2-1,TRBV21-1,.,.,TGTGCCAGCAGCAAAGTTCGGGAGGAAACCTACAATGAGCAGTTCTTC,CASSKVREETYNEQFF
TRBJ1-4,TRBV5-6,TRBD1,.,TGTGCCAGCAGCTCCTTAGACAGGGGGCTTGAAAAACTGTTTTTT,CASSSLDRGLEKLFF